These T cell receptor beta chains were read from a single sample in a study of molecular identifiers for immune sequencing clone quantification. Each CDR3 protein is one row after TCRdb ran MiXCR on the PCR reads. The table has over 55,000 distinct CDR3 sequences, 15% to 20% seen once; the top ten hold 1.5%. Sequencing used naive CD8+ T cells from blood, with Jurkat cell RNA spiked in. The receptors were gathered from a human donor in good health. Some libraries in this study had Jurkat cell RNA spiked in. CDR3s include the opening cysteine and the closing phenylalanine or tryptophan. The D gene is left open where the match is weak. Part of the rows lack a size; the others show once, few, many or a class for expanded clones.

j_gene | abundance | v_gene | d_gene | CDR3aa | CDR3nt
TRBJ2-1 | - | TRBV14 | - | CASSQDAAAKAYNEQFF | TGTGCCAGCAGCCAAGATGCGGCAGCAAAAGCCTACAATGAGCAGTTCTTC
TRBJ2-7 | many | TRBV28 | - | CASSLQASEYEQYF | TGTGCCAGCAGTTTACAAGCGAGCGAGTACGAGCAGTACTTC
TRBJ2-1 | many | TRBV20-1 | - | CSARMWESPYNEQFF | TGCAGTGCTAGGATGTGGGAGTCCCCCTACAATGAGCAGTTCTTC
TRBJ1-2 | many | TRBV29-1 | - | CSVEGGRYGYTF | TGCAGCGTTGAAGGTGGCAGGTATGGCTACACCTTC
TRBJ2-7 | many | TRBV24-1 | TRBD2 | CATSDLALLRGSLEQYF | TGTGCCACCAGTGATTTGGCCCTTCTGCGCGGGAGCCTCGAGCAGTACTTC
TRBJ2-7 | many | TRBV27 | - | CASRDEEFPYEQYF | TGTGCCAGTAGGGACGAGGAGTTTCCCTACGAGCAGTACTTC
TRBJ2-2 | - | TRBV7-9 | - | CASSYWTGELFF | TGTGCCAGCAGCTATTGGACCGGGGAGCTGTTTTTT
TRBJ2-7 | - | TRBV11-2 | - | CASSLDPGKTYEQCF | TGTGCCAGCAGCTTAGACCCAGGAAAGACCTACGAGCAGTGCTTC
TRBJ2-7 | - | TRBV9 | - | CASSGRDSVYEQYF | TGTGCCAGCAGCGGGCGGGACTCAGTTTACGAGCAGTACTTC
TRBJ2-1 | - | TRBV7-9 | TRBD2 | CASSLDSGSLHEQFF | TGTGCCAGCAGCTTAGACAGCGGGAGTTTACATGAGCAGTTCTTC
TRBJ1-3 | few | TRBV24-1 | - | CATSDAKTGSGNTIYF | TGTGCCACCAGTGATGCCAAAACAGGCTCTGGAAACACCATATATTTT
TRBJ2-3 | many | TRBV4-2 | - | CATSESGTTLDTQYF | TGTGCAACCAGCGAATCCGGGACAACTCTAGATACGCAGTATTTT
TRBJ1-4 | many | TRBV7-9 | TRBD1 | CASSSTDRVELFF | TGTGCCAGCAGCTCTACCGACAGGGTTGAACTGTTTTTT
TRBJ2-3 | - | TRBV10-3 | - | CAISDGWSTDTQYF | TGTGCCATCAGTGACGGTTGGAGCACAGATACGCAGTATTTT
TRBJ1-3 | many | TRBV7-2 | - | CASSRSPSGNTIYF | TGTGCCAGCAGCAGAAGCCCCTCTGGAAACACCATATATTTT
TRBJ2-4 | many | TRBV4-3 | - | CASSQYDHGALAKNIQYF | TGCGCCAGCAGCCAATACGACCACGGGGCCTTAGCCAAAAACATTCAGTACTTC
TRBJ2-5 | many | TRBV28 | TRBD1 | CASSPIDRARSETQYF | TGTGCCAGCAGTCCCATCGACAGGGCCCGGTCGGAGACCCAGTACTTC
TRBJ2-2 | - | TRBV5-4 | - | CASSLVQGGGLFF | TGTGCCAGCAGCTTGGTACAGGGCGGGGGGCTGTTTTTT
TRBJ2-1 | many | TRBV20-1 | TRBD2 | CSARVGSGGSSYNEQFF | TGCAGTGCTAGAGTGGGTAGCGGGGGAAGCTCCTACAATGAGCAGTTCTTC
TRBJ2-3 | many | TRBV7-2 | - | CASSLVDWDSTDTQYF | TGTGCCAGCAGCTTAGTAGACTGGGACAGCACAGATACGCAGTATTTT
TRBJ2-7 | many | TRBV29-1 | - | CSVETALSYEQYF | TGCAGCGTTGAAACCGCCCTCTCCTACGAGCAGTACTTC
TRBJ2-3 | many | TRBV28 | - | CASSPSLITAQGYTDTQYF | TGTGCCAGCAGTCCCTCATTAATCACTGCACAGGGCTACACAGATACGCAGTATTTT
TRBJ1-5 | - | TRBV10-3 | - | CAISGHDSISPQPRDF | TGTGCCATCAGTGGACACGATTCAATTAGCCCCCAACCCCGCGATTTT
TRBJ2-3 | many | TRBV24-1 | TRBD2 | CATSDWGTSGRYDTQYF | TGTGCCACCAGTGATTGGGGGACTAGCGGGAGGTATGATACGCAGTATTTT
TRBJ1-2 | many | TRBV29-1 | - | CSVVPPLREVNGYTF | TGCAGCGTTGTCCCCCCCCTGAGGGAAGTGAATGGCTACACCTTC
TRBJ1-5 | many | TRBV2 | - | CASSVSGDLYQPQHF | TGTGCCAGCAGTGTATCGGGGGACCTCTATCAGCCCCAGCATTTT
TRBJ2-2 | many | TRBV14 | - | CASSPGRPYTGELFF | TGTGCCAGCAGCCCTGGACGCCCATACACCGGGGAGCTGTTTTTT
TRBJ2-7 | many | TRBV6-6 | TRBD1 | CASSYSADRVKVYEQYF | TGTGCCAGCAGTTACTCCGCCGACAGGGTAAAAGTCTACGAGCAGTACTTC
TRBJ2-7 | - | TRBV5-1 | - | CASSIGQGVYEQYF | TGCGCCAGCAGCATTGGCCAGGGTGTGTACGAGCAGTACTTC
TRBJ2-7 | many | TRBV20-1 | TRBD1 | CSASDYRGEGIEQYF | TGCAGTGCTAGTGACTACAGGGGAGAGGGGATCGAGCAGTACTTC
TRBJ2-5 | many | TRBV15 | - | CATSRDTETQYF | TGTGCCACCAGCAGAGATACAGAGACCCAGTACTTC
TRBJ2-1 | many | TRBV19 | - | CASSIASNEQFF | TGTGCCAGTAGTATAGCTAGCAATGAGCAGTTCTTC
TRBJ2-7 | many | TRBV7-9 | TRBD1 | CAVPAAGGYEQYF | TGTGCCGTTCCAGCCGCAGGGGGCTACGAGCAGTACTTC
TRBJ2-7 | many | TRBV11-2 | TRBD1 | CASSGNRGQDEQYF | TGTGCCAGCAGCGGGAACAGGGGGCAGGACGAGCAGTACTTC
TRBJ2-1 | many | TRBV6-5 | - | CASSYMGAIDGPYNEQFF | TGTGCCAGCAGTTACATGGGGGCCATTGATGGCCCCTACAATGAGCAGTTCTTC
TRBJ1-5 | many | TRBV6-1 | - | CASSETSGSNQPQHF | TGTGCCAGCAGTGAAACATCGGGGAGCAATCAGCCCCAGCATTTT
TRBJ2-7 | many | TRBV6-5 | TRBD1 | CASSYGTGGFEQYF | TGTGCCAGCAGTTACGGGACAGGGGGTTTCGAGCAGTACTTC
TRBJ2-7 | - | TRBV11-3 | - | CASTLRGDEQYF | TGTGCCAGCACCCTGCGAGGGGACGAGCAGTACTTC
TRBJ2-1 | many | TRBV28 | - | CASSSPGQYNEQFF | TGTGCCAGCAGTTCTCCCGGACAGTACAATGAGCAGTTCTTC
TRBJ2-7 | - | TRBV9 | TRBD2 | CASSSSAGTSGGTSYEQYF | TGTGCCAGCAGCTCCAGCGCTGGGACTAGCGGGGGTACCTCCTACGAGCAGTACTTC
TRBJ2-3 | many | TRBV5-1 | - | CASSPEVTPPDTQYF | TGCGCCAGCAGCCCGGAGGTTACTCCACCAGATACGCAGTATTTT
TRBJ2-1 | many | TRBV4-1 | - | CASSQDARWEKQFF | TGCGCCAGCAGCCAAGATGCTAGATGGGAAAAGCAGTTCTTC
TRBJ2-1 | many | TRBV20-1 | TRBD2 | CSASPGLAGAVWYNEQFF | TGCAGTGCGAGCCCGGGACTAGCGGGAGCGGTTTGGTACAATGAGCAGTTCTTC
TRBJ2-1 | many | TRBV5-4 | - | CASSPGDFFNEQFF | TGTGCCAGCAGCCCCGGGGACTTCTTCAATGAGCAGTTCTTC
TRBJ2-2 | few | TRBV15 | - | CATSRDIQGNGPFHYTGELFF | TGTGCCACCAGCAGGGACATTCAGGGGAATGGGCCCTTCCATTACACCGGGGAGCTGTTTTTT